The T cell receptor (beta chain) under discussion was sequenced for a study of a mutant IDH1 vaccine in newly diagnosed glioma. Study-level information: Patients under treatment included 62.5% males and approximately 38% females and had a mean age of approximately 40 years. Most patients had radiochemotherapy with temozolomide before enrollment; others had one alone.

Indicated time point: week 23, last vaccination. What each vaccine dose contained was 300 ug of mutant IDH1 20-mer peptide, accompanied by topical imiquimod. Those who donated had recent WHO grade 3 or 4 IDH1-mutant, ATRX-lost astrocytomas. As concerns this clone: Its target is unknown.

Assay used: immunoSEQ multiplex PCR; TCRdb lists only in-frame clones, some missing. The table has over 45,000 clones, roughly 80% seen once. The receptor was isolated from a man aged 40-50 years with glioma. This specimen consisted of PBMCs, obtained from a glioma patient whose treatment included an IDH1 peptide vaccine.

Here the CDR3 reads CASSRTNEKLFF. The CDR3 DNA reads as TGTGCCAGCAGCCGAACAAATGAAAAACTGTTTTTT. The chain combines TRBV7-8 with TRBJ1-4; D gene unclear. The V gene lost 5 bases and the J gene lost 5 bases, with 6 bases spanning the gap. The CDR3 runs to 12 residues. Germline V gene sequence: CDR1 SGHVS, CDR2 FQNEAQ.